These 2 T cell receptor beta chains came from one sample sequenced in a study of blood T cell repertoires in COVID-19. The protocol was immunoSEQ multiplex PCR, while the TCRdb copy is restricted to in-frame clones and leaves out a portion. Among 150,000 to 200,000 clones listed, about 81% were seen once. The sample consisted of peripheral blood. The source is a human donor in a cohort sampled during active COVID-19.

The chain uses TRBV5-1 and TRBJ2-1; weak D call: TRBD2 (6 bases). The CDR3 sequence is 14 residues long. Germline assignment: CDR1 SGHRS and CDR2 YFSETQ. Trimming removed 3 bases from V and 8 bases from J, with 15 bases in between. The CDR3 nucleotides are TGCGCCAGCAGCTCAGCGGGTCCCGGAGATGAGCAGTTCTTC. This translates into CASSSAGPGDEQFF.

This clone turned up a few times. The rearrangement uses TRBV10-2 and TRBJ1-5; D is possibly TRBD1 (6 bases). V was pared by 0 bases and J by 4 bases, with 13 bases between. Germline V gene sequence: CDR1 WSHSY, CDR2 SAAADI. The CDR3 has 16 residues. As DNA, the CDR3 is TGCGCCAGCAGTGAGTCGATAGGACAGCATAATCAGCCCCAGCATTTT. Its protein product is CASSESIGQHNQPQHF.